The sequence of this TCR beta chain was determined in a study of T cell changes during pregnancy in multiple sclerosis. Measured with immunoSEQ multiplex PCR; TCRdb has only the in-frame clones, and not every one. Seen here are some 100,000 clones, approximately 94% observed once, and the top ten hold 1% to 1.5%. Between the trimmed V and J ends, which lost 1 base and 5 bases, there was a span of 20 bases. There are 17 residues in the CDR3. CDR1 is SEHNR, CDR2 FQNEAQ, per germline (reference sequence). The clonotype comes from a female donor with multiple sclerosis, enrolled in a pregnancy study. The sample in question was peripheral blood, obtained in the second trimester of pregnancy. The chain couples TRBV7-9 to TRBJ1-2, with D maybe TRBD1 (6 bases). CDR3 sequence: CASSLDMGRQGTYGYTF. DNA for the CDR3: TGTGCCAGCAGCTTAGATATGGGAAGGCAGGGGACGTATGGCTACACCTTC.